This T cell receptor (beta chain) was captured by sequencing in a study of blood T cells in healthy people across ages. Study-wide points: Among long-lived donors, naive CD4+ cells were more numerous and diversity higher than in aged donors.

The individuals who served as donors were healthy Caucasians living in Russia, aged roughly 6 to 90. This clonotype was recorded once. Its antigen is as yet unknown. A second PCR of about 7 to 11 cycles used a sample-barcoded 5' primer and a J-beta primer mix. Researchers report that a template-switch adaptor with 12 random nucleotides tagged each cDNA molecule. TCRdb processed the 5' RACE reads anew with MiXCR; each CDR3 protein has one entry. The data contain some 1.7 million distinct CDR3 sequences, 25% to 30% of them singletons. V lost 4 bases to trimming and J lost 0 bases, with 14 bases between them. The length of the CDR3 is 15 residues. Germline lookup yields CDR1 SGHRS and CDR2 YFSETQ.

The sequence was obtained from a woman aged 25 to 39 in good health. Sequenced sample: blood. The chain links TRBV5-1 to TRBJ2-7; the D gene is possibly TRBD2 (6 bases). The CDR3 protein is CASSTGVRGSYEQYF. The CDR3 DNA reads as TGCGCCAGCAGCACGGGAGTGCGAGGCTCCTACGAGCAGTACTTC. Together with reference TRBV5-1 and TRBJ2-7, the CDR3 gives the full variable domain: KAGVTQTPRYLIKTRGQQVTLSCSPISGHRSVSWYQQTPGQGLQFLFEYFSETQRNKGNFPGRFSGRQFSNSRSEMNVSTLELGDSALYLCASSTGVRGSYEQYFGPGTRLTVT.